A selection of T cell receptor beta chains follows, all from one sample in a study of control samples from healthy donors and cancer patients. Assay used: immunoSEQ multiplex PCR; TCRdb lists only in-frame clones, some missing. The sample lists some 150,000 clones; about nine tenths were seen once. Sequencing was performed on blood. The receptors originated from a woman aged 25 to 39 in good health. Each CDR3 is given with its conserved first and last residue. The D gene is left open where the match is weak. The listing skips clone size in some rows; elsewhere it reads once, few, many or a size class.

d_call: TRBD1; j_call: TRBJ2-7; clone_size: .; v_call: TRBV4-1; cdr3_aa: CASRRTGGSYEQYF; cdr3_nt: TGCGCCAGCAGGAGGACAGGGGGCTCCTACGAGCAGTACTTC
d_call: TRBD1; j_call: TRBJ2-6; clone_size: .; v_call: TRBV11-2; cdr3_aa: CASSQQGAGANVLTF; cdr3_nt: TGTGCCAGCAGTCAGCAGGGGGCTGGGGCCAACGTCCTGACTTTC
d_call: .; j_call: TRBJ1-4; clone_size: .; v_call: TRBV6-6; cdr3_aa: CASSYGHPATNEKLFF; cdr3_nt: TGTGCCAGCAGTTACGGACACCCTGCAACTAATGAAAAACTGTTTTTT
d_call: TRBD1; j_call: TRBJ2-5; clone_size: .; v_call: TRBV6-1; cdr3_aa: CASSGDRGRFQETQYF; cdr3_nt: TGTGCCAGCAGTGGGGACAGGGGGCGATTCCAAGAGACCCAGTACTTC
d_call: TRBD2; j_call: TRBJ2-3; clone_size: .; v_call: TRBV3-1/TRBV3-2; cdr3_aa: CASSTRGGGQYF; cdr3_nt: TGTGCCAGCAGTACCCGGGGGGGCGGGCAGTATTTT
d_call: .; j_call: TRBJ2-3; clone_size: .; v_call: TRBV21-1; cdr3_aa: CASSTPTGQIDTQYF; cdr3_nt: TGTGCCAGCAGCACTCCGACAGGCCAGATAGATACGCAGTATTTT
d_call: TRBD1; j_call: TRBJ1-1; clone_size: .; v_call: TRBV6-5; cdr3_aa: CASRTGQGNTEAFF; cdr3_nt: TGTGCCAGCAGGACGGGACAGGGGAACACTGAAGCTTTCTTT
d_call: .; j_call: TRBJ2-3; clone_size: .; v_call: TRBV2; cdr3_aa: CASSELGISTDTQYF; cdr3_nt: TGTGCCAGCAGTGAACTAGGCATTAGCACAGATACGCAGTATTTT
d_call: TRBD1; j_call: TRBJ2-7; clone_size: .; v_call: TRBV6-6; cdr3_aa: CASSYGTGGSYEQYF; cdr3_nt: TGTGCCAGCAGTTACGGGACAGGGGGTTCCTACGAGCAGTACTTC
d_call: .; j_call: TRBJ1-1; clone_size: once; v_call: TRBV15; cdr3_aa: CATSTVMNTEAFF; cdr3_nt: TGTGCCACCAGCACTGTAATGAACACTGAAGCTTTCTTT
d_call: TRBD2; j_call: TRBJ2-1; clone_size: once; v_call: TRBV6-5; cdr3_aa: CASSGRGAYNEQFF; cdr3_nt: TGTGCCAGCAGCGGGAGGGGGGCCTACAATGAGCAGTTCTTC
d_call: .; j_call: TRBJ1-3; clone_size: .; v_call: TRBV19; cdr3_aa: CASSQVSGNTIYF; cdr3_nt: TGTGCCAGTAGCCAGGTCTCTGGAAACACCATATATTTT
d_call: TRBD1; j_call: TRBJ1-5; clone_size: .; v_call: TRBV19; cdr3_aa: CASSRQGAGQPQHF; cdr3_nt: TGTGCCAGTAGTAGACAGGGGGCGGGTCAGCCCCAGCATTTT
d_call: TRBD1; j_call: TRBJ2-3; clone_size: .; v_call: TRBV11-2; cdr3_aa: CASSLVRTGDTDTQYF; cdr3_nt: TGTGCCAGCAGCTTAGTACGGACAGGGGACACAGATACGCAGTATTTT
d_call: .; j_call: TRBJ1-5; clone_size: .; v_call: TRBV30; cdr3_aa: CAWSVGNSNQPQHF; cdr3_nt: TGTGCCTGGAGTGTGGGCAATAGCAATCAGCCCCAGCATTTT
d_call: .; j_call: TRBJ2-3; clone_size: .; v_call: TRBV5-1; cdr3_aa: CASSFQGTDTQYF; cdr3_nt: TGCGCCAGCAGCTTCCAGGGGACAGATACGCAGTATTTT
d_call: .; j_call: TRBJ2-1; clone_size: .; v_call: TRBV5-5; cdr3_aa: CASSLGGRNEQFF; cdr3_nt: TGTGCCAGCAGCTTGGGGGGGCGAAATGAGCAGTTCTTC